The clone carrying this T cell receptor (beta chain) was recorded a few times. Its antigen is still unknown. Using immunoSEQ multiplex PCR, the repertoire was profiled, and TCRdb retains in-frame clones only, with some absent. The table shows roughly 510,000 clones, with roughly 85% occurring only once. This entry comes from a study of Ad26.COV2.S vaccination and SARS-CoV-2 variants. Noted treatment: about 20 received Ad26.COV2.S at low or high dose, single or two shots; roughly five received placebo; per-sample allocation not given. Sampling was performed 63 days after the first vaccine or placebo injection. An 18-55-year-old adult in Boston served as donor. General study results and limits: Placebo recipients and vaccine recipients were similar in non-spike TCR breadth. Responses of spike-specific T cells (both CD8+ and CD4+) reportedly showed substantial breadth after vaccination. Researchers cautioned that TCR breadth and depth analyses may have underestimated total T cell responses.

The junction had 6 bases not matched to a gene; V was cut back by 4 bases and J by 4 bases. CDR3 length: 15 amino acids. The germline V gene encodes CDR1 SNHLY and CDR2 FYNNEI. The chain is built from TRBV2 and TRBJ1-4; 7 positions agree with TRBD1. The input for sequencing was peripheral blood, taken in a trial of Ad26.COV2.S vaccine versus placebo. The TCR sequence derives from a person aged 18-60 years who received the Ad26.COV2.S COVID-19 vaccine or a placebo. The CDR3 DNA reads as TGTGCCAGCAGTGCAGGACAGGCGAGTAATGAAAAACTGTTTTTT. This gives the protein CASSAGQASNEKLFF.